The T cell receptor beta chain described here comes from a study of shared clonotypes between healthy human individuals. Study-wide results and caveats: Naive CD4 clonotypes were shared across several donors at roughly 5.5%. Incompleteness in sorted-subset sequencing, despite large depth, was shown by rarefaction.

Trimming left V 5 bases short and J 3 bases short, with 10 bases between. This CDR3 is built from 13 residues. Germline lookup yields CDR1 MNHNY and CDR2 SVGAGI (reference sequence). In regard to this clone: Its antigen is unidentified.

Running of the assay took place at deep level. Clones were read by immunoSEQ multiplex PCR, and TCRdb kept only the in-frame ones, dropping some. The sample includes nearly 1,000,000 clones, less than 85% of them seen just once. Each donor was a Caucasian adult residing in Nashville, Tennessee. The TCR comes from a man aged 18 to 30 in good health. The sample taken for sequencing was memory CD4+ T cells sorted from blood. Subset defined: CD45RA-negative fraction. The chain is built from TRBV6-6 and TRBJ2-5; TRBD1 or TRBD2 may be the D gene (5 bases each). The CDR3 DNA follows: TGTGCCAGCAGTCCCGGGACGGAAGAGACCCAGTACTTC. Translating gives CASSPGTEETQYF.